A selection of T cell receptor beta chains follows, all from one sample in a study of monozygotic twins with cystic fibrosis. Assay: immunoSEQ multiplex PCR; the TCRdb copy retains only in-frame clones and omits some. This sample has roughly 26,000 clones, with around nine tenths found just once. Source material: blood. Receptors originate from a girl aged 2-10 years with cystic fibrosis. Both conserved end residues are part of each CDR3. Fields, in order: J gene, clone size, D gene, V gene, CDR3 DNA, CDR3 protein. A D gene is named only where the DNA matches it firmly. Clone size is stated in some rows and not others, as once, few, many or a class when expanded.

J gene: TRBJ1-1
clone size: few
D gene: .
V gene: TRBV5-1
CDR3 DNA: TGCGCCAGCACGCGAGCTTTCTTT
CDR3 protein: CASTRAFF

J gene: TRBJ2-1
clone size: .
D gene: TRBD2
V gene: TRBV6-6
CDR3 DNA: TGTGCCAGCAGAAAAGCGGGGGTCACGTACAATGAGCAGTTCTTC
CDR3 protein: CASRKAGVTYNEQFF

J gene: TRBJ2-1
clone size: .
D gene: TRBD2
V gene: TRBV4-1
CDR3 DNA: TGCGCCAGCAGCCAAGCCCGGACTAGCGGGAGGAGCTCCTACAATGAGCAGTTCTTC
CDR3 protein: CASSQARTSGRSSYNEQFF

J gene: TRBJ1-1
clone size: once
D gene: .
V gene: TRBV7-2
CDR3 DNA: TGTGCCAGCAGCTACCGTGGAGCTTTCTTT
CDR3 protein: CASSYRGAFF

J gene: TRBJ2-1
clone size: .
D gene: TRBD2
V gene: TRBV18
CDR3 DNA: TGTGCCAGCTCACCCCTGACCGGGGGGGCAGGTGAGCAGTTCTTC
CDR3 protein: CASSPLTGGAGEQFF

J gene: TRBJ1-6
clone size: .
D gene: TRBD1
V gene: TRBV2
CDR3 DNA: TGTGCCAGCAGTGCACCGGGACAGAATAATTCACCCCTCCACTTT
CDR3 protein: CASSAPGQNNSPLHF

J gene: TRBJ2-7
clone size: .
D gene: TRBD1
V gene: TRBV2
CDR3 DNA: TGTGCCAGCAACCGGGACAGGGGACCCTACGAGCAGTACTTC
CDR3 protein: CASNRDRGPYEQYF

J gene: TRBJ1-2
clone size: .
D gene: .
V gene: TRBV19
CDR3 DNA: TGTGCCAGTAGTATTGATGCCCTGGGGGTCTATGGCTACACCTTC
CDR3 protein: CASSIDALGVYGYTF

J gene: TRBJ2-5
clone size: .
D gene: .
V gene: TRBV18
CDR3 DNA: TGTGCCAGCTCACCATCTCAAGAGACCCAGTACTTC
CDR3 protein: CASSPSQETQYF

J gene: TRBJ1-1
clone size: .
D gene: TRBD1
V gene: TRBV5-4
CDR3 DNA: TGTGCCAGCAGTGACAGGGGGTCGTATTTGGACACTGAAGCTTTCTTT
CDR3 protein: CASSDRGSYLDTEAFF

J gene: TRBJ2-7
clone size: once
D gene: .
V gene: TRBV7-9
CDR3 DNA: TGTGCCAGCAGCTTCCGCGGGTCCTACGAGCAGTACTTC
CDR3 protein: CASSFRGSYEQYF

J gene: TRBJ2-7
clone size: .
D gene: TRBD2
V gene: TRBV9
CDR3 DNA: TGTGCCAGCAGCGGCCGTCTGGGGAGGGATTACGAGCAGTACTTC
CDR3 protein: CASSGRLGRDYEQYF

J gene: TRBJ1-4
clone size: .
D gene: .
V gene: TRBV7-9
CDR3 DNA: TGTGCCAGCAGCTTAGGCTGGGAGGGGGAAAAACTGTTTTTT
CDR3 protein: CASSLGWEGEKLFF

J gene: TRBJ1-5
clone size: few
D gene: .
V gene: TRBV19
CDR3 DNA: TGTGCCAGTAGTGCCTTCTACCAGCCCCAGCATTTT
CDR3 protein: CASSAFYQPQHF

J gene: TRBJ2-7
clone size: .
D gene: .
V gene: TRBV29-1
CDR3 DNA: TGCAGCGTTTCCGGGACATCCTCCTACGAGCAGTACTTC
CDR3 protein: CSVSGTSSYEQYF

J gene: TRBJ1-6
clone size: .
D gene: .
V gene: TRBV5-1
CDR3 DNA: TGCGCCAGCAGCTTGGGGCTCCTAGGTCGGGATTCACCCCTCCACTTT
CDR3 protein: CASSLGLLGRDSPLHF

J gene: TRBJ2-7
clone size: .
D gene: .
V gene: TRBV11-3
CDR3 DNA: TGTGCCAGCAGCCCCGGACAAGGCTACTACGAGCAGTACTTC
CDR3 protein: CASSPGQGYYEQYF

J gene: TRBJ2-7
clone size: .
D gene: .
V gene: TRBV5-1
CDR3 DNA: TGCGCCAGCAGCCCCGGACAGACCCTCTCCTACGAGCAGTACTTC
CDR3 protein: CASSPGQTLSYEQYF

J gene: TRBJ1-2
clone size: .
D gene: .
V gene: TRBV27
CDR3 DNA: TGTGCCAGCAGTTTCACTAACTATGGCTACACCTTC
CDR3 protein: CASSFTNYGYTF

J gene: TRBJ2-3
clone size: .
D gene: .
V gene: TRBV6-1
CDR3 DNA: TGTGCCAGCAGTGACCTCCCAGGGGGGGGCACAGATACGCAGTATTTT
CDR3 protein: CASSDLPGGGTDTQYF

J gene: TRBJ1-3
clone size: .
D gene: .
V gene: TRBV7-9
CDR3 DNA: TGTGCCAGCAGCTCCCGACAGTACTCTGGAAACACCATATATTTT
CDR3 protein: CASSSRQYSGNTIYF

J gene: TRBJ2-7
clone size: .
D gene: .
V gene: TRBV29-1
CDR3 DNA: TGCAGCGTTGAAACCCAAGACAGTCTCACCTACGAGCAGTACTTC
CDR3 protein: CSVETQDSLTYEQYF

J gene: TRBJ1-1
clone size: .
D gene: .
V gene: TRBV6-5
CDR3 DNA: TGTGCCAGCAGTTATCTGGGCAGACGGAACACTGAAGCTTTCTTT
CDR3 protein: CASSYLGRRNTEAFF

J gene: TRBJ1-3
clone size: .
D gene: .
V gene: TRBV7-8
CDR3 DNA: TGTGCCAGCAGCTTAGTAGCCGAAAACACCATATATTTT
CDR3 protein: CASSLVAENTIYF

J gene: TRBJ2-3
clone size: once
D gene: TRBD1
V gene: TRBV4-1
CDR3 DNA: TGCGCCAGCAGCCAGCGCGGTGACAGGGGGGCGACAGATACGCAGTATTTT
CDR3 protein: CASSQRGDRGATDTQYF

J gene: TRBJ1-1
clone size: .
D gene: TRBD1
V gene: TRBV30
CDR3 DNA: TGTGCCTGGAGCCGGGGACAGTGGAACACTGAAGCTTTCTTT
CDR3 protein: CAWSRGQWNTEAFF

J gene: TRBJ2-7
clone size: once
D gene: .
V gene: TRBV19
CDR3 DNA: TGTGCCAGTAGTATCCCAGGGGAAAGTGACGAGCAGTACTTC
CDR3 protein: CASSIPGESDEQYF

J gene: TRBJ2-1
clone size: .
D gene: .
V gene: TRBV6-1
CDR3 DNA: TGTGCCAGCAGTGAAGCGAATGGAAATGAGCAGTTCTTC
CDR3 protein: CASSEANGNEQFF

J gene: TRBJ1-1
clone size: .
D gene: TRBD1
V gene: TRBV11-2
CDR3 DNA: TGTGCCAGCAGCTTAAGGACAGGGAGGGAAAACACTGAAGCTTTCTTT
CDR3 protein: CASSLRTGRENTEAFF

J gene: TRBJ2-5
clone size: .
D gene: TRBD2
V gene: TRBV9
CDR3 DNA: TGTGCCAGCAGCGTAGGTAGCGGGGGGTACCAAGAGACCCAGTACTTC
CDR3 protein: CASSVGSGGYQETQYF

J gene: TRBJ2-7
clone size: .
D gene: .
V gene: TRBV30
CDR3 DNA: TGTGCCTGGAGTGGACAGCTCCTGTCCTACGAGCAGTACTTC
CDR3 protein: CAWSGQLLSYEQYF

J gene: TRBJ2-1
clone size: .
D gene: .
V gene: TRBV27
CDR3 DNA: TGTGCCAGCAGTTTACAACTGGGAAATGAGCAGTTCTTC
CDR3 protein: CASSLQLGNEQFF

J gene: TRBJ1-5
clone size: .
D gene: .
V gene: TRBV15
CDR3 DNA: TGTGCCACCAGCAGAGACGTCTTGCAGCCCCAGCATTTT
CDR3 protein: CATSRDVLQPQHF

J gene: TRBJ1-2
clone size: .
D gene: TRBD1
V gene: TRBV2
CDR3 DNA: TGTGCCAGCAGGGCTGGACAGGGTTCGAGCGGCTACACCTTC
CDR3 protein: CASRAGQGSSGYTF

J gene: TRBJ2-3
clone size: .
D gene: .
V gene: TRBV5-1
CDR3 DNA: TGCGCCAGCAGCTTCTCCAGCACAGATACGCAGTATTTT
CDR3 protein: CASSFSSTDTQYF

J gene: TRBJ1-1
clone size: .
D gene: TRBD1
V gene: TRBV7-9
CDR3 DNA: TGTGCCAGCGTTCCTAGGCAGGGGGGCACTGAAGCTTTCTTT
CDR3 protein: CASVPRQGGTEAFF

J gene: TRBJ1-2
clone size: .
D gene: .
V gene: TRBV27
CDR3 DNA: TGTGCCAGCAGTTTTTCGGCATCGGATGGCTACACCTTC
CDR3 protein: CASSFSASDGYTF

J gene: TRBJ2-2
clone size: .
D gene: TRBD1
V gene: TRBV2
CDR3 DNA: TGTGCCAGCACCCGGACAGGGACCGGGGAGCTGTTTTTT
CDR3 protein: CASTRTGTGELFF

J gene: TRBJ2-6
clone size: .
D gene: .
V gene: TRBV5-4
CDR3 DNA: TGTGCCAGCAGCTTGGAGGGGAAGGCGAACGTCCTGACTTTC
CDR3 protein: CASSLEGKANVLTF

J gene: TRBJ1-2
clone size: .
D gene: .
V gene: TRBV5-6
CDR3 DNA: TGTGCCAGCAGGTTTCGCGACAGCACTACCCGCGGCTACACCTTC
CDR3 protein: CASRFRDSTTRGYTF

J gene: TRBJ2-3
clone size: .
D gene: TRBD1
V gene: TRBV7-8
CDR3 DNA: TGTGCCAGCAGCTTCCAGACAGGGGCTACAGATACGCAGTATTTT
CDR3 protein: CASSFQTGATDTQYF

J gene: TRBJ2-5
clone size: .
D gene: .
V gene: TRBV27
CDR3 DNA: TGTGCCAGCAGTTTCTACGGTGGGGAGACCCAGTACTTC
CDR3 protein: CASSFYGGETQYF

J gene: TRBJ2-7
clone size: .
D gene: TRBD1
V gene: TRBV7-9
CDR3 DNA: TGTGCCAGCAGCTTAGCCCCTTGGGAGACAGGGGGCTACGAGCAGTACTTC
CDR3 protein: CASSLAPWETGGYEQYF

J gene: TRBJ2-1
clone size: .
D gene: .
V gene: TRBV7-9
CDR3 DNA: TGTGCCAGCAGTAGTGGCCTCAATGAGCAGTTCTTC
CDR3 protein: CASSSGLNEQFF

J gene: TRBJ1-1
clone size: .
D gene: TRBD1
V gene: TRBV6-5
CDR3 DNA: TGTGCCAGCACTCCCCGGACAGGACGGTACACTGAAGCTTTCTTT
CDR3 protein: CASTPRTGRYTEAFF

J gene: TRBJ1-3
clone size: .
D gene: .
V gene: TRBV5-6
CDR3 DNA: TGTGCCAGCAGCTTGGGTCCGGGCTCTGGAAACACCATATATTTT
CDR3 protein: CASSLGPGSGNTIYF

J gene: TRBJ2-1
clone size: .
D gene: TRBD2
V gene: TRBV4-1
CDR3 DNA: TGCGCCAGCAGCCCGACTCGACTAGCGGGGGGCCTATTCAGCTCCTACAATGAGCAGTTCTTC
CDR3 protein: CASSPTRLAGGLFSSYNEQFF

J gene: TRBJ2-1
clone size: .
D gene: TRBD2
V gene: TRBV4-2
CDR3 DNA: TGTGCCAGCAGCCAACCTCAGACTAGCGGGGGGGCCAGTGAGCAGTTCTTC
CDR3 protein: CASSQPQTSGGASEQFF

J gene: TRBJ1-1
clone size: .
D gene: .
V gene: TRBV4-1
CDR3 DNA: TGCGCCAGCAGCCAAGCGGGGCCCGGGACCAACCCCTCTTGG
CDR3 protein: CASSQAGPGTNPSW

J gene: TRBJ2-3
clone size: .
D gene: .
V gene: TRBV9
CDR3 DNA: TGTGCCAGCAGCGTAGCAGATACGCAGTATTTT
CDR3 protein: CASSVADTQYF

J gene: TRBJ2-7
clone size: .
D gene: TRBD1
V gene: TRBV6-5
CDR3 DNA: TGTGCCAGCAGGGTAGACAGGGATTACGAGCAGTACTTC
CDR3 protein: CASRVDRDYEQYF

J gene: TRBJ2-7
clone size: .
D gene: .
V gene: TRBV7-9
CDR3 DNA: TGTGCCAGCAGCCCGACCGCAGCTTCCTACGAGCAGTACTTC
CDR3 protein: CASSPTAASYEQYF

J gene: TRBJ2-4
clone size: once
D gene: TRBD2
V gene: TRBV29-1
CDR3 DNA: TGCAGCGTTGCGGGGGGAGGATCCAAAAACATTCAGTACTTC
CDR3 protein: CSVAGGGSKNIQYF

J gene: TRBJ1-2
clone size: .
D gene: TRBD1
V gene: TRBV5-1
CDR3 DNA: TGCGCCAGCAGCTTCGTGAGAGAGGGGGCCAACCCACCTTCCTATGGCTACACCTTC
CDR3 protein: CASSFVREGANPPSYGYTF

J gene: TRBJ1-1
clone size: .
D gene: .
V gene: TRBV7-3
CDR3 DNA: TGTGCCAGCAGCTTAATGCGCAGGGGAAACACTGAAGCTTTCTTT
CDR3 protein: CASSLMRRGNTEAFF

J gene: TRBJ1-1
clone size: .
D gene: .
V gene: TRBV6-6
CDR3 DNA: TGTGCCAGCACCCAAACAGGGTTAGTAAGCACTGAAGCTTTCTTT
CDR3 protein: CASTQTGLVSTEAFF

J gene: TRBJ2-3
clone size: .
D gene: .
V gene: TRBV10-3
CDR3 DNA: TGTGCCATCAGTGGGCACAGACTAAAAGAGGATACGCAGTATTTT
CDR3 protein: CAISGHRLKEDTQYF

J gene: TRBJ2-7
clone size: .
D gene: TRBD1
V gene: TRBV23-1
CDR3 DNA: TGCGCCAGCAGTCCCCCGGGACAGGGTAACTACGAGCAGTACTTC
CDR3 protein: CASSPPGQGNYEQYF

J gene: TRBJ1-1
clone size: .
D gene: TRBD1
V gene: TRBV6-5
CDR3 DNA: TGTGCCAGCAGTTCGCCAACAGGGGTAGGGAACACTGAAGCTTTCTTT
CDR3 protein: CASSSPTGVGNTEAFF

J gene: TRBJ1-2
clone size: .
D gene: .
V gene: TRBV5-1
CDR3 DNA: TGCGCCAGCAGCTTATTGGACCCAAACTATGGCTACACCTTC
CDR3 protein: CASSLLDPNYGYTF